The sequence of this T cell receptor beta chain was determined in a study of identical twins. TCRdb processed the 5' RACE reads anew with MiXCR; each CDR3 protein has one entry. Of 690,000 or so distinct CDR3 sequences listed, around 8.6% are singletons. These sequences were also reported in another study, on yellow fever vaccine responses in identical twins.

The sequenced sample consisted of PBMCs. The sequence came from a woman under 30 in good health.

CDR3 sequence (DNA): TGTGCCAGCAGATTCACAGGATTAGAGACCCAGTACTTC. This codes for CASRFTGLETQYF. The rearrangement uses TRBV6-6 and TRBJ2-5; possible D gene TRBD1, 5 bases. The germline V gene has CDR1 MNHNY and CDR2 SVGAGI (reference sequence). The length of the CDR3 is 13 residues. V was cut by 6 bases and J by 4 bases, with 12 bases left in between.